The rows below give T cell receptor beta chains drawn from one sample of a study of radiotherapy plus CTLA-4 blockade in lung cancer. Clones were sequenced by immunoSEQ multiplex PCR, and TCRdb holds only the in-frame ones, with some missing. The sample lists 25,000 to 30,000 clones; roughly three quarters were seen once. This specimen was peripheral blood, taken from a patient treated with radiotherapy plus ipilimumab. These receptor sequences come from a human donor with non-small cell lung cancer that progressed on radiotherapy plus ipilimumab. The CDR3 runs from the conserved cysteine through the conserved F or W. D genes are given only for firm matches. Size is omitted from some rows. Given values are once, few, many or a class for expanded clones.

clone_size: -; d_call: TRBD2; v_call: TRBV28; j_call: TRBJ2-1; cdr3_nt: TGTGCCAGCAGTTTTACGGGAGGGCGAACCTACAATGAGCAGTTCTTC; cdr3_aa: CASSFTGGRTYNEQFF
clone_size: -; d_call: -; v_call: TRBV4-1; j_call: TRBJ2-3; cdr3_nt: TGCGCCAGCAGCCAAGAGGCGGGGACAGATACGCAGTATTTT; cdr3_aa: CASSQEAGTDTQYF
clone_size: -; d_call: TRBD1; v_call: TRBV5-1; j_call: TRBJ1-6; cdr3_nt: TGCGCCAGCAGCCCTCTCGGGGACAGGGAAACCCTCCACTTT; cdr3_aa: CASSPLGDRETLHF
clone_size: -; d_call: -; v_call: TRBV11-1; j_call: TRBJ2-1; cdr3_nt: TGTGCCAGCAGCTTATCGTTGGGTAGCTACGACGAGCAGTTCTTC; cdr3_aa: CASSLSLGSYDEQFF
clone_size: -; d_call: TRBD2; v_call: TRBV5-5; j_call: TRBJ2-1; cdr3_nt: TGTGCCAGCAGCTTGTTACTAGCGGGGGGGAGTAATGAGCAGTTCTTC; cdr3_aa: CASSLLLAGGSNEQFF
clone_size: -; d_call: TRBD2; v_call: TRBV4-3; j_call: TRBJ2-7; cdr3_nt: TGCGCCAGCAGCCAAGATGTCCTAGCGGTAAGCTCCTACGAGCAGTACTTC; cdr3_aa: CASSQDVLAVSSYEQYF
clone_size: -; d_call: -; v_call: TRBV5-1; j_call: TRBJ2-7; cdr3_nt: TGCGCCAGCAGGGGGGCGTCCCTCTACGAGCAGTACTTC; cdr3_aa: CASRGASLYEQYF
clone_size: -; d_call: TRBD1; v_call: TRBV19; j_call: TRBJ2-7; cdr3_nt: TGTGCCAGTAGTATAGCCGCCGGGACAGGGTTCTCCTACGAGCAGTACTTC; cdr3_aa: CASSIAAGTGFSYEQYF
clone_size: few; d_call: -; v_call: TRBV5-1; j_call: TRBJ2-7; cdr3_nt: TGCGCCAGCAGCTTGGTTGGGGGATCGGGCGAGCAGTACTTC; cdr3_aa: CASSLVGGSGEQYF
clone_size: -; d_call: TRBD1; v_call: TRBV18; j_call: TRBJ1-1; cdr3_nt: TGTGCCAGCTCACCCGGACAGGGGAACACTGAAGCTTTCTTT; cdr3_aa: CASSPGQGNTEAFF
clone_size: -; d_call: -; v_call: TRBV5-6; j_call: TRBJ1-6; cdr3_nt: TGTGCCAGCAGCTTGGGAGGGTGGAGGTATAATTCACCCCTCCACTTT; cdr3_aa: CASSLGGWRYNSPLHF
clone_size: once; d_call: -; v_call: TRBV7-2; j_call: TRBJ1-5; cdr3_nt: TGTGCCAGCAGCTCCAACCGGGGGCAGCCCCAGCATTTT; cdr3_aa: CASSSNRGQPQHF
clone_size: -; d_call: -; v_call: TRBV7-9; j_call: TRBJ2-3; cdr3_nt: TGTGCCAGCGGCGCGGGGAACACAGATACGCAGTATTTT; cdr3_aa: CASGAGNTDTQYF
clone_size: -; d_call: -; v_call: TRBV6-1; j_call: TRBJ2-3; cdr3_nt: TGTGCCAGCAGTGCGGAGGCCCTCGCAGATACGCAGTATTTT; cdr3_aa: CASSAEALADTQYF
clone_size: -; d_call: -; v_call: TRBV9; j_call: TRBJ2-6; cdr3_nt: TGTGCCAGCAGCGGGGGGAGCTCTGGGGCCAACGTCCTGACTTTC; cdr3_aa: CASSGGSSGANVLTF
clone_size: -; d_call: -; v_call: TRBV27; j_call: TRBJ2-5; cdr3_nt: TGTGCCAGCAGTTTTTTCGGCTCTGGGGGAGCCCAGTACTTC; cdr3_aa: CASSFFGSGGAQYF
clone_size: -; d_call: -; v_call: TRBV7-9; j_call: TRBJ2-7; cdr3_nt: TGTGCCAGCAGCTTCAGGGAGGCCTACGAGCAGTACTTC; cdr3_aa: CASSFREAYEQYF
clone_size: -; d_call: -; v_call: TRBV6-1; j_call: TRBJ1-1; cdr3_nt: TGTGCCAGCAGTGAGTCAGTAGCGAACACTGAAGCTTTCTTT; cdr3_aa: CASSESVANTEAFF
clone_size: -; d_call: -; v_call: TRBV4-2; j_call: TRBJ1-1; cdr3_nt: TGTGCCAGCAGCCAAGATCGGGTCCAAAGTGAAGCTTTCTTT; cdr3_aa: CASSQDRVQSEAFF
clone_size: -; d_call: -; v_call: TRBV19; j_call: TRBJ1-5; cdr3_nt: TGTGCCAGTAGTATAGATCTGGGAGAAAATCAGCCCCAGCATTTT; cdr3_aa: CASSIDLGENQPQHF
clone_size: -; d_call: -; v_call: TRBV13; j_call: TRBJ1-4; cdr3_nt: TGTGCCAGCAAGGGCAGGGGAAATGAAAAACTGTTTTTT; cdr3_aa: CASKGRGNEKLFF
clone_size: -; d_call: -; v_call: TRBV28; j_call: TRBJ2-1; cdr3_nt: TGTGCCAGCAGTTTTCTGCCCGGGACACGAGGCGCCTACAATGAGCAGTTCTTC; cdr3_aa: CASSFLPGTRGAYNEQFF
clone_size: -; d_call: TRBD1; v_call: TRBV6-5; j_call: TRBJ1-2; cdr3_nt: TGTGCCAGCAGTTACTTTTCAGGGACAGGGTATGGCTACACCTTC; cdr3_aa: CASSYFSGTGYGYTF
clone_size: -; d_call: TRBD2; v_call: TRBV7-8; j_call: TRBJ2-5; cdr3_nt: TGTGCCAGCAGCTCCGGACTAGCGGGTCGTATCGGAGAGACCCAGTACTTC; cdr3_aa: CASSSGLAGRIGETQYF
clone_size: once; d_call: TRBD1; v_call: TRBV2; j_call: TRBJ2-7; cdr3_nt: TGTGCCAGCACCGAGGGGACAGGGGGCATCGAGCAGTACTTC; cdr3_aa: CASTEGTGGIEQYF
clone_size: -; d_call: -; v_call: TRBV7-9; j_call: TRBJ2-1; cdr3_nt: TGTGCCAGCAGCCCCCAGGGGTGGAGCGACAATGAGCAGTTCTTC; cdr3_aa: CASSPQGWSDNEQFF
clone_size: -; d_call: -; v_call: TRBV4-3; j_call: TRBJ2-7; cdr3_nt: TGCGCCAGCAGCCAAGATAAGGGGTTCTACGAGCAGTACTTC; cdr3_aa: CASSQDKGFYEQYF
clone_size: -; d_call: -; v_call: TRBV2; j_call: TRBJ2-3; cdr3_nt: TGTGCTGGGGCCACCACAGATACGCAGTATTTT; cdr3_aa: CAGATTDTQYF
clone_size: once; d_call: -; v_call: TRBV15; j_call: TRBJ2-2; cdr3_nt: TGTGCCACCAGCAGAGCCGGTAGCGGAGTGGGGGAGCTGTTTTTT; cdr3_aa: CATSRAGSGVGELFF
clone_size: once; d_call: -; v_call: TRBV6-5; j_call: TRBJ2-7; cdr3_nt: TGTGCCAGCAGTTACGACCGAGGATACGAGCAGTACTTC; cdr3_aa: CASSYDRGYEQYF
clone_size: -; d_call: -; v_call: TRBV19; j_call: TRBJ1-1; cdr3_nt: TGTGCCAGTACCTTAACAGCCTTCACTGAAGCTTTCTTT; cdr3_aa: CASTLTAFTEAFF
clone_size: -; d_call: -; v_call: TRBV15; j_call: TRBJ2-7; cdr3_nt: TGTGCCACCAGCCAAAATATAGGCAGCTCCTACGAGCAGTACTTC; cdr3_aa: CATSQNIGSSYEQYF
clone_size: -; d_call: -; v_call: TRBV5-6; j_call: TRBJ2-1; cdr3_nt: TGTGCCAGCAGCTTGCCCGGGACCCGAGGGTACAATGAGCAGTTCTTC; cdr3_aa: CASSLPGTRGYNEQFF
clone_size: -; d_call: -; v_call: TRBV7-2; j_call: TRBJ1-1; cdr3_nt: TGTGCCAGCAGGCTTAGGGGGGATTGGGTGAACACTGAAGCTTTCTTT; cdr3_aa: CASRLRGDWVNTEAFF
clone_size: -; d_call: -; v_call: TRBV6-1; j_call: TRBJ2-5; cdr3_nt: TGTGCCAGCAGTGAAGTAGCTAGCTCCCGTCCGGAGACCCAGTACTTC; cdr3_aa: CASSEVASSRPETQYF
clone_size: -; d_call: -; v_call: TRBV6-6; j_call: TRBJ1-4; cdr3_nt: TGTGCCAGCATCGGTGAAAAACTGTTTTTT; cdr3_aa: CASIGEKLFF
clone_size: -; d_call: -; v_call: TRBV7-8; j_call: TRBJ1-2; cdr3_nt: TGTGCCAGCAGCGGCACAGGACCTGGCTACACCTTC; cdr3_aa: CASSGTGPGYTF
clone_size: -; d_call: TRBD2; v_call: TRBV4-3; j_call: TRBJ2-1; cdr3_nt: TGCGCCAGCAGTCCGAATCTAGCGGGGGGCTACAATGAGCAGTTCTTC; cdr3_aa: CASSPNLAGGYNEQFF
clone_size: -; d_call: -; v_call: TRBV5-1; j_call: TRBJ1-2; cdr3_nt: TGCGCCAGCAGTCCTGCGGGACACGCAGCTAACTATGGCTACACCTTC; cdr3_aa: CASSPAGHAANYGYTF
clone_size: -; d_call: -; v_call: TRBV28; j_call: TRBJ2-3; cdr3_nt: TGTGCCAGCAGTAGGAGGGTGGGGACAGATACGCAGTATTTT; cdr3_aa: CASSRRVGTDTQYF
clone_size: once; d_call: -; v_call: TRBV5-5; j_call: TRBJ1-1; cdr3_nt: TGTGCCAGCAGCTTGGAGTTTTTTGGAAGGGGGAACACTGAAGCTTTCTTT; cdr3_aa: CASSLEFFGRGNTEAFF
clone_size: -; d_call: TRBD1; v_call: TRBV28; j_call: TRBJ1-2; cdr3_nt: TGTGCCAGCAGTGACAGGGGTCATGGCTACACCTTC; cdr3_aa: CASSDRGHGYTF
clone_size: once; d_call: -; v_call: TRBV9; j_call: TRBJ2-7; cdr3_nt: TGTGCCAGCAGCGCTGGACAGTTCCCTTCGGGGCAGTACTTC; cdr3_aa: CASSAGQFPSGQYF
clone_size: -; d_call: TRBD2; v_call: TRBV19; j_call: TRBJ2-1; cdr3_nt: TGTGCCAGTAGGCCCATAGCGGGAGGACATGAGCAGTTCTTC; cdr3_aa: CASRPIAGGHEQFF
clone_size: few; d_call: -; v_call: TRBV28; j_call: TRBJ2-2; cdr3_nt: TGTGCCAGCAGTTTCATAGGGCCCAACACCGGGGAGCTGTTTTTT; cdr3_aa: CASSFIGPNTGELFF
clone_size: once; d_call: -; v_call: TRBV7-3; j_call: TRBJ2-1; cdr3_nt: TGTGCCAGCAGCATCAGAAAATCCTCCTACAATGAGCAGTTCTTC; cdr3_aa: CASSIRKSSYNEQFF
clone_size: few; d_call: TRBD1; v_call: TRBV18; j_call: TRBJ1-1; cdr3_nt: TGTGCCAGCTCGTCGGACAGGGCGACTGAAGCTTTCTTT; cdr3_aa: CASSSDRATEAFF
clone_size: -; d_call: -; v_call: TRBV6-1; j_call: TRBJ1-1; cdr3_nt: TGTGCCACCTACAAAAACACTGAAGCTTTCTTT; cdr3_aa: CATYKNTEAFF
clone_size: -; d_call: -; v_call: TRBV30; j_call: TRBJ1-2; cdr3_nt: TGTGCCTGGGTGGCGGCTGGGGGGGGAGGTGGCTACACCTTC; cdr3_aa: CAWVAAGGGGGYTF
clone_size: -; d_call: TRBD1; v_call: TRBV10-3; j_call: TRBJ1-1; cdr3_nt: TGTGCCATCAGTGAGTCAACAGGGGTCCGTGGCACTGAAGCTTTCTTT; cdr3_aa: CAISESTGVRGTEAFF
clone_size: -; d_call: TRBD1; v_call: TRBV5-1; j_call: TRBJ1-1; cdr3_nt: TGCGCCAGCAGCTCTCTACTGACAGGGGGCTTTACTGAAGCTTTCTTT; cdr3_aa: CASSSLLTGGFTEAFF
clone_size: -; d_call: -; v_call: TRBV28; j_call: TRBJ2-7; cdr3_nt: TGTGCCAGCTACTCCGAGGACAAATCCTACGAGCAGTACTTC; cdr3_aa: CASYSEDKSYEQYF
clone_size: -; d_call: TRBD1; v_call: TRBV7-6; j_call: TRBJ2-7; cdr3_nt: TGTGCCAGCAGCTTCCGACAGGGAGACTACGAGCAGTACTTC; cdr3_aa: CASSFRQGDYEQYF
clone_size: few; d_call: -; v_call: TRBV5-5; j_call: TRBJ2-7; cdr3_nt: TGTGCCAGCAGCTTTTACCCTGGAGGCCACGAGCAGTACTTC; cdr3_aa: CASSFYPGGHEQYF
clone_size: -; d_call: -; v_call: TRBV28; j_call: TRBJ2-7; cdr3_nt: TGTGCCAGCAGCCTAAACTACGAGCAGTACTTC; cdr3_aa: CASSLNYEQYF
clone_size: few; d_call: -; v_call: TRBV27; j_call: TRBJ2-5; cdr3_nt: TGTGCCAGCAGTGATTGGGAGCGAGAGACCCAGTACTTC; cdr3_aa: CASSDWERETQYF
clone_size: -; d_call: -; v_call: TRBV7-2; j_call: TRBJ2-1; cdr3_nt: TGTGCCAGCAGCCCGGACACCTTGAACTCCTACAATGAGCAGTTCTTC; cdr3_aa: CASSPDTLNSYNEQFF
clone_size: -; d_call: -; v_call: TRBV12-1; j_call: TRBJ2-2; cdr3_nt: TGTGCCAGCAGCTTCGGGACACAACCCCTAGCGGGAGGCGCCGGGGAGCTGTTTTTT; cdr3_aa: CASSFGTQPLAGGAGELFF